This entry is about one T cell receptor (beta chain). Germline V gene data show CDR1 as MDHEN and CDR2 as SYDVKM. The CDR3 is 16 residues long. Trimming at V came to 5 bases and at J to 5 bases, leaving 8 bases not matched to a gene. The source of the sample is a study of control samples from healthy donors and cancer patients. Sequenced by immunoSEQ multiplex PCR; TCRdb stores in-frame clones only, minus some. The sample holds 51,000 or so clones, roughly 80% seen once. The chain couples TRBV28 to TRBJ2-1; 11 bases map to TRBD2. Material for sequencing was blood. The TCR was taken from a man in his 70s in good health. The DNA of the CDR3 is TGTGCCAGCAGTGGTAGCGGGGGGGCCTTCGACAATGAGCAGTTCTTC. Its protein product is CASSGSGGAFDNEQFF. The whole variable domain, remainder taken from reference TRBV28 and TRBJ2-1, is DVKVTQSSRYLVKRTGEKVFLECVQDMDHENMFWYRQDPGLGLRLIYFSYDVKMKEKGDIPEGYSVSREKKERFSLILESASTNQTSMYLCASSGSGGAFDNEQFFGPGTRLTVL.